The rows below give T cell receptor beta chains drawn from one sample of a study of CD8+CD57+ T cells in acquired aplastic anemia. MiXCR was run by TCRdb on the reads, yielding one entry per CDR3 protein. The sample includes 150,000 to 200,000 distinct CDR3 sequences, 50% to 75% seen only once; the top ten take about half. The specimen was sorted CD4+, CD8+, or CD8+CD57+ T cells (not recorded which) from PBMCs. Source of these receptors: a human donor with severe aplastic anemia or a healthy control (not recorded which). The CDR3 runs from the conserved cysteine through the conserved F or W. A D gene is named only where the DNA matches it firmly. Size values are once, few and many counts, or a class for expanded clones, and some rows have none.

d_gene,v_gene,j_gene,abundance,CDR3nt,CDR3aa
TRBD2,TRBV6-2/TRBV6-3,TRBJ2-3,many,TGTGCCAGCAGTCCCCTAGCGGGGAGATTCACAGATACGCAGTATTTT,CASSPLAGRFTDTQYF
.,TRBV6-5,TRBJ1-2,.,TGTGCCAGCAGTTACCGCGAGACAGCTTATGGCTACACCTTC,CASSYRETAYGYTF
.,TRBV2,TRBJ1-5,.,TGTGCCAGCAGTGAAGGGGGCAGGTACCAAGAGACCCAGCATTTT,CASSEGGRYQETQHF
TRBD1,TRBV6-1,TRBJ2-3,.,TGTGCCAGCGCTGACTCCTGGGGCAGGGGGACAGATACGCAGTATTTT,CASADSWGRGTDTQYF
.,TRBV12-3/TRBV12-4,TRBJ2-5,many,TGTGCCAGCAGTTTGGGGCTAGCAGAGACCCAGTACTTC,CASSLGLAETQYF
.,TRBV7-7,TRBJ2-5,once,TGTGCCAGCAGCAAGGGAAGGGACCAAGAGACCCAGTACTTC,CASSKGRDQETQYF
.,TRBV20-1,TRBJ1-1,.,TGCAGTGCCTACCTCGGACGGCTGAACACTGAAGCTTTCTTT,CSAYLGRLNTEAFF
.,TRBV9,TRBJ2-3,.,TGTGCCAGCAGCGTAGGGGTAGCAGCAGATACGCAGTATTTT,CASSVGVAADTQYF
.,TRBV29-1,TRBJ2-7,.,TGTGCCAGTAGTACGTTCCCCGCAGGCGAGCAGTACTTC,CASSTFPAGEQYF
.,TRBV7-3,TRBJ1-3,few,TGTGCCAGCAGCTTGGGACTTCCGAGCTCTGGAAACACCATATATTTT,CASSLGLPSSGNTIYF
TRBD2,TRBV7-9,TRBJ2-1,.,TGTGCCAGCAGCCCCGGGACTAGCGGTTACAATGAGCAGTTCTTC,CASSPGTSGYNEQFF
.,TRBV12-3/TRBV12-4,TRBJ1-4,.,TGTGCCAGCAGTCTAAGGGCCGCCGAAAAACTGTTTTTT,CASSLRAAEKLFF
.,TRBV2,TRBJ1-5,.,TGTGCCAGCAGTGAAAGGGAGATGAGCAATCAGCCCCAGCATTTT,CASSEREMSNQPQHF
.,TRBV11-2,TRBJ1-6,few,TGTGCCAGCAGCTTCATCCGGGTCAATAATTCACCCCTCCACTTT,CASSFIRVNNSPLHF
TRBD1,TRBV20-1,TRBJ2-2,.,TGCAGTGCGGTACCGGGACAGAGGAACACCGGGGAGCTGTTTTTT,CSAVPGQRNTGELFF